Sequencing of this T cell receptor (beta chain) was carried out in a study of beta chain features in type 1 diabetes. Study-wide findings and caveats: Patients with type 1 diabetes showed fewer VDJ junction insertions and more deletions. PCR may have favored shorter templates equally in patients and controls. When Type 1 diabetes patients were examined, their TCRB CDR3s proved moderately but significantly shorter in all four CD4+ subsets. High-TCR-expressing cells could be over-represented by cDNA sequencing.

Details on this clone: Its specificity is unknown.

CDR1 is LNHDA and CDR2 is SQIVND in the germline V gene (reference sequence). V lost 3 bases and J lost 5; bases outside the gene matches: 13. This CDR3 comprises 18 residues. The entirety of the isolated RNA underwent reverse transcription, so expressed TCRB transcripts were sequenced. An average roughly 3.3 million reads came from naive, central memory and regulatory T cell samples. The protocol was immunoSEQ multiplex PCR, while the TCRdb copy is restricted to in-frame clones and leaves out a portion. The table includes hundreds of thousands of clones, 11% to 15% detected once. The chain links TRBV19 to TRBJ2-1; TRBD2 matches 10 bases. The source is a man in his late teens or twenties with type 1 diabetes. The source material was naive CD4+ T cells from blood. As DNA, the CDR3 is TGTGCCAGTAGTATGTCCCATAGCGGGGGGACTATCAACAATGAGCAGTTCTTC. Translated: CASSMSHSGGTINNEQFF.